This TCR beta chain was obtained from a study of circulating CD8 cells and anti-PD-1 response in melanoma. Whole-study results and caveats: The cohort mixed treatment-naive and previously treated patients.

This clonotype turned up a few times. Its target is not known. TCR libraries were prepared from roughly 15 ng of total RNA with the QIAseq Immune Repertoire TCR panel. One entry per CDR3 protein, called by TCRdb with MiXCR from the reads. The sample yields roughly 1,400 distinct CDR3 sequences, roughly 9.2% seen once. From live CD3+CD8+TCRalphabeta+ cells, four PD-1 and/or TIGIT subsets were sorted. The V end lost 1 base, the J end lost 13 bases, and 15 bases lay between the germline ends. CDR1 is SGHDT, CDR2 YYEEEE, per germline. This CDR3 comprises 13 residues. This receptor was taken from a human donor with melanoma. This rearrangement joins TRBV5-6 to TRBJ1-3; the D gene is possibly TRBD1 (6 bases). This material consisted of CD8+ T cells from PBMCs, taken at baseline or after one month of anti-PD-1 therapy (not recorded which). CDR3 bases: TGTGCCAGCAGCTTGTGGGGGGCCCTCAGGATATATTTT. It yields the protein CASSLWGALRIYF.